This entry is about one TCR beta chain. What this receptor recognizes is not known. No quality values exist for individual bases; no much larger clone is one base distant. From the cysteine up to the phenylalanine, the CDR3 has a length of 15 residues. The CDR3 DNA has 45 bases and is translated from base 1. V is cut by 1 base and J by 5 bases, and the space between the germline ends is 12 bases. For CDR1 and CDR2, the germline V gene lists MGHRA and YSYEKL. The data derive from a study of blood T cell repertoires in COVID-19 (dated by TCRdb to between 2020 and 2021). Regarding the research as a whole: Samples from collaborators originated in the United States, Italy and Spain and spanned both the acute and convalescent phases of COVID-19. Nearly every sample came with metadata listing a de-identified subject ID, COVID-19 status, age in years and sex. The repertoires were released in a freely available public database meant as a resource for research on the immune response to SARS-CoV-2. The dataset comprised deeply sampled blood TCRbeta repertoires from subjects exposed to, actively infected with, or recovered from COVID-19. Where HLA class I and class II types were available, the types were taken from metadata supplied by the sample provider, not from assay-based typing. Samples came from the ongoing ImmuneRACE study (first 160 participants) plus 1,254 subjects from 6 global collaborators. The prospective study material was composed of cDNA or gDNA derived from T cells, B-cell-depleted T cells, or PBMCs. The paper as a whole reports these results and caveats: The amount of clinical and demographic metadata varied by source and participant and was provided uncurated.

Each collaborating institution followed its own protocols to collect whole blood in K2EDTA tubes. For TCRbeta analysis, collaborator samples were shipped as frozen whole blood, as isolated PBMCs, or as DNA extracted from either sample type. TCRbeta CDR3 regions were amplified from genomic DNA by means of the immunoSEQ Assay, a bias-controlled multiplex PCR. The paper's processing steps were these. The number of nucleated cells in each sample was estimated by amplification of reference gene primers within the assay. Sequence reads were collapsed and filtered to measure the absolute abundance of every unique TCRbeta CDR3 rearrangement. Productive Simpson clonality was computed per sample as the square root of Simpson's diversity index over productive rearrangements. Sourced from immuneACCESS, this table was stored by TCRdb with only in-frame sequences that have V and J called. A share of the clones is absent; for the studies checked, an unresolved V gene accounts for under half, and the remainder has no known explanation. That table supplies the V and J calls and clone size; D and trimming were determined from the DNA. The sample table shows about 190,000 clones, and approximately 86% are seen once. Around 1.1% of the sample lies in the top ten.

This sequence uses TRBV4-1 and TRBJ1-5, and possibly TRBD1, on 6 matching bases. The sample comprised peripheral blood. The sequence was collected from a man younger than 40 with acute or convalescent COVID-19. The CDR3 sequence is CASSQAHRDDQPQHF. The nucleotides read TGCGCCAGCAGCCAAGCTCACAGGGACGATCAGCCCCAGCATTTT.